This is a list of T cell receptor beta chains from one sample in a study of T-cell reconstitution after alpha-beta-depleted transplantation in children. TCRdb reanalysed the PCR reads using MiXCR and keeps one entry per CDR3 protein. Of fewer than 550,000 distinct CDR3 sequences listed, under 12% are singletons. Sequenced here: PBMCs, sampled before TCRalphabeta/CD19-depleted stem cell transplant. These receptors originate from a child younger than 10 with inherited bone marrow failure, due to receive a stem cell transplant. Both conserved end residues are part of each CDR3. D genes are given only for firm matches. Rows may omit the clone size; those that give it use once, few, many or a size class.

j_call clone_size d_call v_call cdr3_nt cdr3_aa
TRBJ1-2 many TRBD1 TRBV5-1 TGCGCCAGCAGCTTGGCTCCAGGGGGCCGAGGCTACACCTTC CASSLAPGGRGYTF
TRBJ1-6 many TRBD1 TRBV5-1 TGCGCCAGCAGCTTTTGGACAGGGAGCTCCTATAATTCACCCCTCCACTTT CASSFWTGSSYNSPLHF
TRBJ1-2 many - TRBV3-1 TGTGCCAGCAGCCGGGGGAGTCGTGGATTAGACACCTTC CASSRGSRGLDTF
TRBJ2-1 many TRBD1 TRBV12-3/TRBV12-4 TGTGCCAGCAGTCCCCCCCGGGACAGGTTTCACAATGAGCAGTTCTTC CASSPPRDRFHNEQFF
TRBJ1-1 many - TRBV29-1 TGCAGCGTTCTCTCACCTGAAGCTTTCTTT CSVLSPEAFF
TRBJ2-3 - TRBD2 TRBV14 TGTGCCAGCAGCCGATGGGACTATCCTCCAGATACGCAGTATTTT CASSRWDYPPDTQYF
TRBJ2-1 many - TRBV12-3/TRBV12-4 TGTGCCAGCAGTTTAGGGGCAGCGACTAGCTCCTACAATGAGCAGTTCTTC CASSLGAATSSYNEQFF
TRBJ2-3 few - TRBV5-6 TGTGCCAGCAGCCGCGGAGAGCCCTTGAATTTT CASSRGEPLNF
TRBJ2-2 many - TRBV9 TGTGCCAGCAGCGTAACCGGGGAGCTGTTTTTT CASSVTGELFF
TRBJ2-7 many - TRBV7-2 TGTGCCAGCAGCCAATCAACAGGGTCCGGGAGCTACGAGCAGTACTTC CASSQSTGSGSYEQYF
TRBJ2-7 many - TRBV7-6 TGTGCCAGCACCGTGGGGGGACCTGACTACGAGCAGTACTTC CASTVGGPDYEQYF
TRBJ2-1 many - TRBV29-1 TGCAGCGGCCGGACAGATCTTAGGTATGAGCAGTTCTTC CSGRTDLRYEQFF
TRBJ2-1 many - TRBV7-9 TGTGCCAGCAGCTTAGTTCCTTTCCGGGCGGGGCAGTTCTTC CASSLVPFRAGQFF
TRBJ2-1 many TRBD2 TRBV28 TGTGCCGCATTACCGGGGGGGCGGCGTGAGCAGTTCTTC CAALPGGRREQFF
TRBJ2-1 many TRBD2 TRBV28 TGTGCCAGCACCGAGCTAGCGGGCAAGGGAGCCTACAATGAGCAGTTCTTC CASTELAGKGAYNEQFF
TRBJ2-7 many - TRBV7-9 TGTGCCAGCAGCGCGGAAGGGGAGCAGTACTTC CASSAEGEQYF
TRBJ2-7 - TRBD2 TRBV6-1 TGTGCCAGCAGAACCCAGACTAGCGGGAGCGAGCAGTACTTC CASRTQTSGSEQYF
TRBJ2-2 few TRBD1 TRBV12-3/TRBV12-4 TGTGCCAGCGGAAGACAGGGGGCGAACACCGGGGAGCTGTTTTTT CASGRQGANTGELFF